This T cell receptor beta chain appears in the sequencing data of a study of blood T cell repertoires in COVID-19. Turning to the study itself: T cells, B-cell-depleted T cells, or PBMCs supplied cDNA or gDNA.

It was during active infection that Seattle patients were enrolled and then longitudinally followed. The CDR3 length is 15 residues. Unmatched junction bases numbered 3, after V lost 0 bases and J lost 2 bases. The germline V gene has CDR1 SEHNR and CDR2 FQNEAQ (reference sequence). Profiling relied on immunoSEQ multiplex PCR, and the TCRdb table lists in-frame clones only, not all of them. Among under 100,000 clones listed, roughly 78% were seen once. This receptor was obtained from a man between 60 and 75 years old with COVID-19, enrolled during active disease. Sequencing was done on a sample of peripheral blood. The gene calls are TRBV7-9 and TRBJ1-1; 7 nucleotides agree with TRBD1. This CDR3 reads CASSLARGSNTEAFF. CDR3 DNA: TGTGCCAGCAGCTTAGCCAGGGGGTCCAACACTGAAGCTTTCTTT.